This TCR beta chain was recovered during a study of T cell repertoires in aging, cancer and after chemotherapy. Overall study context: Donors were grouped into six age bands spanning 30 or younger through 70 or older. Patients with chronic lymphocytic leukemia were sampled before and after fludarabine- or bendamustine-based chemotherapy. Notes on the study in general: These repertoire data do not allow conclusions about immunological memory after chemotherapy. Median generation probability rose over the chemotherapy interval in each cancer cohort, suggesting rebound thymic output.

Comments on this clonotype: Its target is unknown.

Multiplex touch-down PCR with TRB-A/B primers amplified rearranged V-D-J TRB sequences. TCRdb reanalysed the multiplex PCR reads using MiXCR and keeps one entry per CDR3 protein. The profile shows just over 9,000 distinct CDR3 sequences, more than 20% of them singletons. CDR3 length: 15 residues. Germline V CDR1 and CDR2: SGHRS, YFSETQ. V was cut by 2 bases and J by 3 bases, with 15 bases left in between. TCR beta rearrangements were amplified from peripheral blood genomic DNA. The V call is TRBV5-1, the J call TRBJ2-7, with D maybe TRBD1 (7 bases). The sequencing input was blood. The TCR originated in a human donor with a blood cancer. The donor label of this sample is uncertain. This CDR3 is CASSFRGTEVYEQYF. CDR3 nucleotide sequence: TGCGCCAGCAGCTTCCGCGGGACAGAGGTCTACGAGCAGTACTTC.